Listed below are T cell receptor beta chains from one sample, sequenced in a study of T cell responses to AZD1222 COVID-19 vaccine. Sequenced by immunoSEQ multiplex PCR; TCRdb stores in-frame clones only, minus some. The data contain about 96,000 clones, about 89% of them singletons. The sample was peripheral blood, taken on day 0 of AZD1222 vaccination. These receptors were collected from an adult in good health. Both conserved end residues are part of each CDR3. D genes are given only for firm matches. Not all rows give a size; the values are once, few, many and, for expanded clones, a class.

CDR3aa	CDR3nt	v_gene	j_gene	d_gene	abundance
CASSPSVTGGNEKLFF	TGCGCCAGCAGCCCATCAGTTACAGGGGGCAATGAAAAACTGTTTTTT	TRBV4-1	TRBJ1-4	TRBD1	-
CASSATGYAEAFF	TGTGCCAGCAGTGCTACAGGGTATGCTGAAGCTTTCTTT	TRBV25-1	TRBJ1-1	-	-
CSARDRAGYTF	TGCAGTGCTAGGGACAGGGCTGGCTACACCTTC	TRBV20-1	TRBJ1-2	TRBD1	-
CASSLRTGVDYGYTF	TGTGCCAGCTCACTCCGGACAGGGGTCGACTATGGCTACACCTTC	TRBV18	TRBJ1-2	TRBD1	-
CASSLEQNEKLFF	TGCGCCAGCAGCTTGGAACAGAATGAAAAACTGTTTTTT	TRBV5-1	TRBJ1-4	-	few
CASSLGRALNTEAFF	TGTGCCAGCAGCTTAGGACGGGCGCTGAACACTGAAGCTTTCTTT	TRBV7-8	TRBJ1-1	-	-
CASSPAGGSNQPQHF	TGTGCCAGCAGCCCGGCAGGAGGGAGCAATCAGCCCCAGCATTTT	TRBV5-6	TRBJ1-5	-	-
CASSSADPQPQHF	TGTGCCAGCAGTTCGGCGGACCCTCAGCCCCAGCATTTT	TRBV28	TRBJ1-5	-	-
CASGTGNGYTEAFF	TGTGCCAGCGGGACAGGGAATGGGTACACTGAAGCTTTCTTT	TRBV2	TRBJ1-1	TRBD1	-
CASSLGRAGNTIYF	TGTGCCAGCAGCTTAGGCAGGGCGGGAAACACCATATATTTT	TRBV7-2	TRBJ1-3	-	-
CASSYSDNYGYTF	TGTGCCAGCAGTTACTCAGATAACTATGGCTACACCTTC	TRBV6-5	TRBJ1-2	-	-
CASSAILTAANSPLHF	TGTGCCAGCAGTGCAATTTTGACTGCGGCGAATTCACCCCTCCACTTT	TRBV6-1	TRBJ1-6	-	-
CASSSSRDTTLPQHF	TGTGCCAGCAGCTCGTCCCGGGACACAACACTGCCCCAGCATTTT	TRBV9	TRBJ1-5	-	-
CASSIRSGAGELFF	TGTGCCAGTAGTATCCGGTCGGGCGCCGGGGAGCTGTTTTTT	TRBV19	TRBJ2-2	-	-
CASSATGLSYNEQFF	TGTGCCAGCAGCGCCACGGGACTATCTTACAATGAGCAGTTCTTC	TRBV7-9	TRBJ2-1	TRBD2	-
CASSVDVGVGGTEGTQYF	TGTGCCAGCAGCGTAGACGTGGGGGTAGGGGGTACCGAGGGTACGCAGTATTTT	TRBV9	TRBJ2-3	-	-
CASTDSNPGYTF	TGTGCCAGCACAGACAGCAACCCTGGCTACACCTTC	TRBV2	TRBJ1-2	-	-
CASSPGTGGYNEQFF	TGTGCCAGCAGCCCCGGGACAGGGGGCTACAATGAGCAGTTCTTC	TRBV7-6	TRBJ2-1	TRBD1	-
CASSGGYEQYF	TGTGCCAGCTCTGGGGGTTACGAGCAGTACTTC	TRBV12-3/TRBV12-4	TRBJ2-7	-	once
CASSQTPAGGAGYGYTF	TGTGCCAGCAGCCAAACGCCGGCAGGGGGCGCCGGCTATGGCTACACCTTC	TRBV3-1/TRBV3-2	TRBJ1-2	TRBD1	-
CASSEDGTGGGYTF	TGTGCCAGCAGTGAAGACGGCACCGGCGGTGGCTACACCTTC	TRBV6-1	TRBJ1-2	-	-
CASMLDEQFF	TGTGCCAGCATGTTGGATGAGCAGTTCTTC	TRBV21-1	TRBJ2-1	-	-